Presented here are 28 T cell receptor beta chains from one specimen sequenced in a study of T cell responses to AZD1222 COVID-19 vaccine. Repertoires were generated with immunoSEQ multiplex PCR, while TCRdb's copy carries only in-frame clones and drops some. This sample carries about 150,000 clones, 80% to 95% of them seen once, and the ten largest clones take about 3.3%. This specimen was peripheral blood, taken 28 days after the second AZD1222 dose. The receptors come from an adult who received the AZD1222 COVID-19 vaccine.

This chain connects TRBV5-1 to TRBJ2-3; tentatively, D is TRBD2 (6 bases). V lost 1 base and J 5 bases, leaving 14 bases between the germline ends. This CDR3 region has 15 residues. CDR1 and CDR2 (germline): SGHRS, YFSETQ. The CDR3 region has the DNA TGCGCCAGCAGCTTGCGCGGGACGTGGGGAGATACGCAGTATTTT. Translation: CASSLRGTWGDTQYF.

V is TRBV9 and J is TRBJ1-5; D is perhaps TRBD1 (5 bases). The V end was cut by 1 base, the J end by 5 bases, with 7 bases between. Germline CDR1 and CDR2: SGDLS and YYNGEE. The CDR3 extends over 13 amino acids. Here the CDR3 DNA reads TGTGCCAGCAGCGTATCACAGGATCAGCCCCAGCATTTT. Protein: CASSVSQDQPQHF.

The table lists this clone with a count of one. The V and J genes are TRBV7-2 and TRBJ2-1; D call uncertain. CDR3 length: 14 residues. Germline CDR1 SGHTA, CDR2 FQGNSA. Trimming removed 0 bases from V and 6 bases from J, with 9 bases in between. The CDR3, as DNA: TGTGCCAGCAGCTTAGCTAGATTAGGCAATGAGCAGTTCTTC. Amino acid sequence: CASSLARLGNEQFF.

This chain connects TRBV29-1 to TRBJ1-2; tentative D call: TRBD1 (6 bases). V was trimmed by 3 bases and J by 0 bases, leaving 11 bases between them. The CDR3 sequence is 14 residues long. The germline V gene encodes CDR1 SQVTM and CDR2 ANQGSEA. CDR3 in DNA: TGCAGCGTTGACAGAGAGGGGGCTAACTATGGCTACACCTTC. It specifies CSVDREGANYGYTF.

This chain connects TRBV6-2 or TRBV6-3 to TRBJ2-7, with 12 bases that match TRBD2. V trimming: 2 bases; J trimming: 0 bases; junction bases outside the gene matches: 8. The CDR3 length is 18 residues. Germline assignment: CDR1 MNHEY and CDR2 SVGEGT. This CDR3 is CASSYRTSGTEYSYEQYF. In DNA, the CDR3 is TGTGCCAGCAGTTACCGGACTAGCGGGACAGAATACTCCTACGAGCAGTACTTC.

There are a few counts of this clone. V gene TRBV19 combines with J gene TRBJ2-1; maybe TRBD2 (6 bases). Trimming cost V 7 bases and J 7 bases, with 29 bases left between them. The CDR3 totals 18 residues. CDR1 is LNHDA, CDR2 SQIVND, per germline (reference sequence). The CDR3 is CASKRSTVGGPLGNEQFF. The CDR3 DNA reads TGTGCCAGTAAACGCTCAACGGTGGGAGGCCCTCTTGGGAATGAGCAGTTCTTC.

This sequence joins TRBV12-3 or TRBV12-4 and TRBJ2-1; TRBD2 is a possible D gene (7 bases). V was shortened by 8 bases and J by 8 bases, with 13 bases between the two germline ends. This CDR3 is built from 12 residues. The CDR3 sequence is CASRRGGDEQFF. CDR3 DNA sequence: TGTGCCAGCCGGAGGGGGGGGGATGAGCAGTTCTTC.

The rearrangement joins TRBV4-2 to TRBJ2-3, with D perhaps matching TRBD2 (6 bases). V lost 3 bases and J 5 bases, leaving 15 bases between the germline ends. The CDR3 has 15 residues. Germline V gene lookup returns CDR1 LGHNA and CDR2 YNFKEQ. The CDR3 region has the DNA TGTGCCAGCAGCCACCGGGACTCCGAGGTAGATACGCAGTATTTT. Encoded protein: CASSHRDSEVDTQYF.

The V and J genes are TRBV28 and TRBJ2-1; perhaps TRBD2 as D (5 bases). Per the germline V gene, CDR1 is MDHEN and CDR2 is SYDVKM. The ends were cut back, 5 bases at V and 8 bases at J, with 10 bases in the middle. CDR3 length: 12 residues. The CDR3 DNA reads TGTGCCAGCAGTCCCACTAGGGATGAGCAGTTCTTC. It translates to CASSPTRDEQFF.

This chain's CDR3 is CASSLGHGAGTSGRAYEQYF. CDR3 bases: TGCGCCAGCAGCTTGGGCCACGGGGCCGGGACTAGCGGGAGGGCATACGAGCAGTACTTC. The chain is built from TRBV5-1 and TRBJ2-7, with 16 bases aligning to TRBD2. CDR3 length equals 20 residues. Germline V gene data show CDR1 as SGHRS and CDR2 as YFSETQ. V was pared by 0 bases and J by 4 bases, with 13 bases of the junction left unmatched.

The chain employs TRBV5-1 and TRBJ1-2, with 7 bases identical to TRBD1. J was trimmed by 3 bases and V by 4 bases; bases with no gene match: 3. This CDR3 is built from 13 residues. Germline lookup yields CDR1 SGHRS and CDR2 YFSETQ. DNA for the CDR3: TGCGCCAGCAGCATAACAGGGGACTATGGCTACACCTTC. Translating gives CASSITGDYGYTF.

This sequence joins TRBV7-9 and TRBJ2-2; D call uncertain. Germline CDR1 and CDR2: SEHNR and FQNEAQ (reference sequence). Trimming left V 3 bases short and J 7 bases short, with 9 bases between. The CDR3 contains 13 residues. Here the CDR3 reads CASSFGLGGELFF. Here the CDR3 DNA reads TGTGCCAGCAGCTTTGGTCTAGGCGGGGAGCTGTTTTTT.

The CDR3 DNA follows: TGTGCCAGCAGTGCGTGGGACAGATACACTGAAGCTTTCTTT. Encoded protein: CASSAWDRYTEAFF. The chain is built from TRBV27 and TRBJ1-1; 7 bases align to TRBD1. Per the germline V gene, CDR1 is MNHEY and CDR2 is SMNVEV (reference sequence). V lost 5 bases, J lost 3 bases, and 6 bases stayed unmatched. This CDR3 has 14 amino acids.

This chain's CDR3 is CASSYPGQGKETQYF. In nucleotides, the CDR3 is TGTGCCAGCAGCTACCCGGGACAGGGTAAAGAGACCCAGTACTTC. The chain couples TRBV5-6 to TRBJ2-5; TRBD1 matches 9 bases. V lost 3 bases and J lost 3; bases outside the gene matches: 6. Germline V gene data show CDR1 as SGHDT and CDR2 as YYEEEE. The CDR3 totals 15 residues.

CDR3 protein: CASSASSPLHF. The CDR3, as DNA: TGTGCCAGCAGCGCTTCTTCACCCCTCCACTTT. This chain links TRBV6-5 with TRBJ1-6, with D hard to call. V gave up 6 bases and J gave up 9 bases, with 6 bases separating them. Per the germline V gene, CDR1 is MNHEY and CDR2 is SVGAGI. The CDR3 sequence is 11 residues long.

The genes are TRBV27 and TRBJ2-1, with D tentatively TRBD1 (7 bases). The V gene's germline CDR1 is MNHEY and CDR2 SMNVEV (reference sequence). The CDR3 totals 13 residues. V gave up 3 bases and J gave up 10 bases, with 13 bases separating them. The CDR3 protein is CASSFPGGFEQFF. The CDR3 DNA reads as TGTGCCAGCAGTTTCCCAGGGGGGTTCGAGCAGTTCTTC.

In DNA, the CDR3 is TGTGCCAGCAGCCTGGGCCCTAGCGGGAGTAGGAACGAGCAGTACTTC. Its translation: CASSLGPSGSRNEQYF. The rearrangement joins TRBV5-5 to TRBJ2-7; TRBD2 aligns across 10 bases. V shed 4 bases, J shed 5 bases, and the junction held 12 bases outside the gene matches. Germline CDR1 SGHKS, CDR2 YYEKEE (reference sequence). This CDR3 is built from 16 residues.

CDR3 loop: CASRTRSGVTEAFF. DNA for the CDR3: TGTGCCAGCAGAACCAGGTCCGGGGTCACTGAAGCTTTCTTT. The chain uses TRBV27 and TRBJ1-1, with no clear D. V lost 6 bases to trimming and J lost 4 bases, with 15 bases between them. The CDR3 runs to 14 residues. CDR1 is MNHEY and CDR2 is SMNVEV in the germline V gene (reference sequence).

This chain links TRBV6-5 with TRBJ2-3; no reliable D call. CDR1 MNHEY and CDR2 SVGAGI come from the germline V gene. The CDR3 runs to 13 residues. Deletions cut 4 bases from V and 1 base from J, with 6 bases between. This CDR3 reads CASSFRGTDTQYF. CDR3 nucleotides: TGTGCCAGCAGTTTTAGGGGCACAGATACGCAGTATTTT.

The V and J genes are TRBV6-5 and TRBJ1-5, with 7 bases matching TRBD1. V trimming: 0 bases; J trimming: 6 bases; junction bases outside the gene matches: 5. CDR3 length: 15 amino acids. Germline CDR1 is MNHEY and CDR2 is SVGAGI. The CDR3 nucleotides are TGTGCCAGCAGTTACTCAAGACAGGGCGGTCAGCCCCAGCATTTT. This codes for CASSYSRQGGQPQHF.

The chain uses TRBV5-1 and TRBJ2-1; 13 bases line up with TRBD2. Trimming took 4 bases from V and 9 from J; bases not matched to a gene: 13. The CDR3 is 17 residues long. The germline V gene has CDR1 SGHRS and CDR2 YFSETQ. This chain's CDR3 is CASSPGLLAGGPSEQFF. The CDR3 nucleotides read TGCGCCAGCAGCCCCGGGTTACTAGCGGGAGGGCCGAGTGAGCAGTTCTTC.

In this sample, this clone turned up a few times. V usage is TRBV11-2 and J usage is TRBJ1-1; D is perhaps TRBD1 (5 bases). This CDR3 contains 16 residues. Germline lookup yields CDR1 SGHAT and CDR2 FQNNGV. The V end was cut by 1 base, the J end by 2 bases, with 14 bases between. The CDR3 region has the DNA TGTGCCAGCAGCTTAGTCCGGACGGGACCTAACACTGAAGCTTTCTTT. It translates to CASSLVRTGPNTEAFF.

The J gene is TRBJ2-1, the V gene TRBV7-9; D gene unclear. Trimming took off 2 bases at V and 5 bases at J, with 16 bases between the two ends. This CDR3 is built from 16 residues. Per germline, CDR1 SEHNR and CDR2 FQNEAQ (reference sequence). CDR3 protein: CASSLTIEKQNNEQFF. CDR3 coding DNA: TGTGCCAGCAGCTTAACCATAGAGAAACAAAACAATGAGCAGTTCTTC.

The chain joins TRBV10-2 to TRBJ1-6, with D uncertain. The CDR3 spans 15 residues. With 0 bases removed from V and 9 bases from J, the gap between germline ends came to 12 bases. From germline, CDR1 is WSHSY and CDR2 SAAADI. The CDR3, as DNA: TGCGCCAGCAGTGAGTCGATGGGGTCAGCTTCACCCCTCCACTTT. It encodes CASSESMGSASPLHF.

The rearrangement links TRBV3-1 (or the pseudogene TRBV3-2) to TRBJ1-2, with a tentative D call TRBD1 (5 bases). Germline assignment: CDR1 LGHDT and CDR2 YNNKEL (reference sequence). The CDR3 extends over 12 amino acids. V was trimmed by 2 bases and J by 4 bases, leaving 5 bases between them. The CDR3 here is CASSQQGYGYTF. The CDR3 region has the DNA TGTGCCAGCAGCCAACAGGGCTATGGCTACACCTTC.

The genes are TRBV30 and TRBJ1-3; no clear D gene. CDR1 is GTSNPN and CDR2 is SVGIG in the germline V gene (reference sequence). The CDR3 is made up of 12 amino acids. Trimming left V 4 bases short and J 4 bases short, with 8 bases between. In nucleotides, the CDR3 is TGTGCCTGGAATTCGGGGGGAAACACCATATATTTT. It is translated as CAWNSGGNTIYF. The whole variable domain, remainder taken from reference TRBV30 and TRBJ1-3, is SQTIHQWPATLVQPVGSPLSLECTVEGTSNPNLYWYRQAAGRGLQLLFYSVGIGQISSEVPQNLSASRPQDRQFILSSKKLLLSDSGFYLCAWNSGGNTIYFGEGSWLTVV.

J is TRBJ1-1 and V is TRBV5-1; D is unresolved. Germline V gene lookup returns CDR1 SGHRS and CDR2 YFSETQ. This CDR3 has 13 amino acids. Trimming shortened V by 4 bases and J by 4 bases, and 11 bases separated the two germline ends. The CDR3 DNA follows: TGCGCCAGCAGCGAAGACATATCCACTGAAGCTTTCTTT. Encoded protein: CASSEDISTEAFF.

V gene TRBV29-1 combines with J gene TRBJ1-5, with D perhaps matching TRBD1 (6 bases). This CDR3 is 15 amino acids long. In germline, CDR1 is SQVTM, CDR2 ANQGSEA. V lost 6 bases, J lost 3 bases, and 18 bases lay in between. The CDR3 reads CSVLVDRTPNQPQHF. Written as DNA, the CDR3 is TGCAGCGTCCTTGTGGACAGAACTCCCAATCAGCCCCAGCATTTT. The full variable domain, in which reference TRBV29-1 and TRBJ1-5 provide the parts outside the CDR3, is SAVISQKPSRDICQRGTSLTIQCQVDSQVTMMFWYRQQPGQSLTLIATANQGSEATYESGFVIDKFPISRPNLTFSTLTVSNMSPEDSSIYLCSVLVDRTPNQPQHFGDGTRLSIL.